This T cell receptor (beta chain) was identified during a study of cytomegalovirus exposure and HLA in healthy donors. Trimming took 6 bases from V and 7 from J; bases not matched to a gene: 9. This CDR3 region has 15 residues. The germline CDR1 and CDR2 sequences are SNHLY and FYNNEI. The PCR made use of 60 Vbeta and 13 Jbeta primers. The data were produced by immunoSEQ multiplex PCR, yet TCRdb's version contains in-frame clones alone and is incomplete. This table holds 200,000 to 250,000 clones, roughly 81% found once. The sequence was collected from a girl aged 2-10 years in good health and CMV-seronegative. The chain links TRBV2 to TRBJ2-2, with 9 bases matching TRBD2. The sequencing sample was made of PBMCs. Here the CDR3 DNA reads TGTGCCAGCAGGGTTCGCGGGAGGGCGAGCGGGGAGCTGTTTTTT. Its protein product is CASRVRGRASGELFF.